Below, one T cell receptor (beta chain) is given with its context. Its cognate antigen has yet to be identified. Base qualities were left out, and no much larger clone turns up one base away. Starting from 500 to 600 ng total RNA, TCRbeta-specific cDNA was produced by reverse transcription with a constant-region primer and ProtoScript II reverse transcriptase. TCRbeta libraries were built with three nested multiplex PCR rounds, a slightly modified ARM-PCR procedure. The first two PCR rounds used multiplex TRBV1-TRBV30 forward primers with a Cbeta reverse primer, each for about 11 cycles. A final 25-cycle PCR with Deep VentR polymerase added sample barcodes and Illumina adapters. Before sequencing, amplicons between 200 and 500 bp were purified from gel using a QIAquick gel extraction kit. The TCRbeta amplicons were sequenced with 250-bp paired-end reads on an Illumina HiSeq 2500. The authors' pipeline ran thus. Reads were quality-trimmed with Trimmomatic v0.33, and paired reads were merged with FLASH v1.2.11 to recover full CDR3 sequences. V, D and J germline segments were assigned to the rearranged TCRbeta sequences by MiGEC v1.2.1b. Clonotype statistics, along with Shannon-Wiener diversity indices, were calculated using VDJtools v1.0.0. Except for diversity analysis, only the 250 most abundant clonotypes of each sample were used in subsequent analyses to reduce sampling bias. TCRdb redid the processing of the public reads, applying fastp at Q25 and MiXCR, and retained in-frame beta chains. Under each unique CDR3 protein, matching rows form one entry showing the most common genes and DNA. What appears here as the V and J calls and clone size reflects TCRdb's work, not the paper's. Within this sample are approximately 40,000 distinct CDR3 sequences, with around 70% of them counted one time only. In total, the top ten clones hold 15% to 20% of the sample.

The V and J ends are trimmed by 6 bases and 5 bases, leaving 18 bases between them. CDR1 and CDR2 were assigned from the germline V gene as SGHDT and YYEEEE. The CDR3 spans 14 residues, from the cysteine through the phenylalanine. This entry keeps only the CDR3 DNA: 42 bases, framed from base 1. Total RNA and DNA were co-extracted from about 20-30 mg of bulk tissue with the AllPrep DNA/RNA mini kit, without cell sorting. Five patients with histopathologically diagnosed primary liver carcinoma underwent surgical resection in China between November 2015 and early 2016. Patients had chronic HBV infection and were treatment-naive at sampling. Each tumor was sampled at five spatially separated regions: the tumor centre plus the superior, inferior, left-lateral and right-lateral poles. Histology showed that every tumor sample contained more than 80% viable tumor cells. Fresh tumor and adjacent tissue pieces were bisected, with one half stored in RNAlater at -80 degrees C and the other half sent for histology.

This entry is derived from a study of tumor-infiltrating lymphocytes in primary liver carcinoma (dated by TCRdb to about 2017). Study-wide context: Of the five patients, three men and two women aged 30 to 69 years, four had hepatocellular carcinoma and one had combined HCC and intrahepatic cholangiocarcinoma. The five patients had tumors staged T1-T3 N0M0, with maximum diameters ranging from about 4.2 to 10 cm. Roughly 3.5 to 7.5 million productive TCRbeta reads were obtained per sample, and no significant difference in read depth was found between tissue types. For each liver tumor, the study sampled five regions along with adjacent normal tissue and blood, and applied TCRbeta repertoire sequencing, expression microarrays and whole-exome sequencing. A total of 35 specimens from 5 patients underwent TCRbeta repertoire sequencing, comprising some 25 tumor regions, 5 adjacent noncancerous liver tissues and 5 peripheral blood samples. Agilent mRNA microarray profiling was performed on the approximately 26 tumor region samples to relate TCRbeta repertoire diversity to the local molecular phenotype. High reproducibility was observed for the technical replicate repertoires, with mean shared-clone rates around 0.89 and correlation coefficients above 0.95.

Results and caveats for the whole study, not just this receptor: Only the TCR beta chain was sequenced, so true repertoire diversity is likely underestimated because unpaired alpha chains were not captured. The study included only four to six patients, and the authors note findings should be validated in a larger study. Just about 8-24% of top clones turned up in all five regions of a tumor, which suggests spatial heterogeneity among tumor-infiltrating T cells. Bulk unsorted samples precluded comparing CD4+ and CD8+ T cell repertoires. The top 250 clones accounted for a significantly greater share of the repertoire in tumors than in blood (p = 0.039). Repertoire overlap was found to be higher between tumor regions (mean roughly 35%) than between tumor-adjacent (roughly 17%) or tumor-blood (14%) pairs, consistent with antigen-driven expansion.

The V gene is TRBV5-6 and the J gene is TRBJ2-7, with the identity of the D gene unclear. The receptor comes from a man aged 35-49 years with primary liver carcinoma and hepatitis B virus infection. The sample was liver tumor tissue from sampling region 2. The sample's cell subset or site, from its label and the paper: tumor region T2, inferior pole. CDR3 reads: CASISTVVSNEQYF. The DNA sequence follows: TGTGCCAGCATCTCAACCGTTGTCAGCAACGAGCAGTACTTC.